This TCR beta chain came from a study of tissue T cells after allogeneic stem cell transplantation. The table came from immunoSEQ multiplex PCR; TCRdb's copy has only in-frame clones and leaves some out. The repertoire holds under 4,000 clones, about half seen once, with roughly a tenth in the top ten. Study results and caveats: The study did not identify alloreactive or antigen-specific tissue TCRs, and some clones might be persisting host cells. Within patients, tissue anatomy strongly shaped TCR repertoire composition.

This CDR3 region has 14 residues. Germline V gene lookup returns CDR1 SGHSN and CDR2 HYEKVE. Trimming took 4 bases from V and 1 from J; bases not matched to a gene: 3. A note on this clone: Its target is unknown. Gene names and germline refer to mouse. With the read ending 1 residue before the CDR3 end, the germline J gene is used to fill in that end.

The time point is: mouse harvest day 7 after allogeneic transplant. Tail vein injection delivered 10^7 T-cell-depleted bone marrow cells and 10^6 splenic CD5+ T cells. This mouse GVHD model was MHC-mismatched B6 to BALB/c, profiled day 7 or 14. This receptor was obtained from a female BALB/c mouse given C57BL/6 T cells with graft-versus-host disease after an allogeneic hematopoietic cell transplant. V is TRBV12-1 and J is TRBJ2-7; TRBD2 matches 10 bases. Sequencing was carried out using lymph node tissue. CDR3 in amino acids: CASSLDWGSYEQYF. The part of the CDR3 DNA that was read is TGTGCCAGCTCCCTGGACTGGGGGTCCTATGAACAGTAC.